Each of the 12 T cell receptor beta chains below was sequenced from the same sample in a study of post-analysis software for immune sequencing data. No antigen is known for these receptors. The study, taken as a whole, reports: Patients used several TRBV segments, including TRBV5-6, TRBV5-1 and TRBV20-1, more often than controls.

cDNA libraries of TCR beta carried unique molecular identifiers. TCRdb redid the calling of the PCR reads with MiXCR, one entry per CDR3 protein. The profile shows more than 500,000 distinct CDR3 sequences, around 34% of them singletons. Specimen: blood. Source of these receptors: a girl aged 2 to 17 with multiple sclerosis.

A word on this clonotype: The junction differs from germline at one of its ends, possibly a read error. The V and J genes are TRBV7-6 and TRBJ2-7; 12 nucleotides agree with TRBD1. This CDR3 has 15 amino acids. CDR1 is SGHVS, CDR2 FNYEAQ, per germline. CDR3 DNA: TGTGCCAGCAGCTTAGGGGACAGGGGGCCAAACGAGCAGCACTTC. Translated: CASSLGDRGPNEQHF. Filled out from reference TRBV7-6 and TRBJ2-7, the complete variable domain reads GAGVSQSPRYKVTKRGQDVALRCDPISGHVSLYWYRQALGQGPEFLTYFNYEAQQDKSGLPNDRFSAERPEGSISTLTIQRTEQRDSAMYRCASSLGDRGPNEQHFGPGTRLTVT.

The V and J genes are TRBV5-6 and TRBJ2-5, with no clear D. In germline, CDR1 is SGHDT, CDR2 YYEEEE. With 4 bases removed from V and 7 bases from J, the gap between germline ends came to 23 bases. CDR3 length: 16 residues. The CDR3 sequence is CASSLTALRPEWTQYF. In DNA, the CDR3 is TGTGCCAGCAGCCTTACCGCTCTCAGGCCCGAGTGGACCCAGTACTTC. Full variable domain (outside the CDR3, taken from reference TRBV5-6 and TRBJ2-5): DAGVTQSPTHLIKTRGQQVTLRCSPKSGHDTVSWYQQALGQGPQFIFQYYEEEERQRGNFPDRFSGHQFPNYSSELNVNALLLGDSALYLCASSLTALRPEWTQYFGPGTRLLVL.

This chain links TRBV20-1 with TRBJ1-2; no reliable D call. CDR3 size: 12 residues. Germline CDR1 DFQATT, CDR2 SNEGSKA (reference sequence). Trimming removed 1 base from V and 8 bases from J, with 11 bases in between. CDR3: CSARGEAGGYTF. The DNA of the CDR3 is TGCAGTGCTAGAGGAGAGGCAGGAGGCTACACCTTC.

This clonotype was seen a handful of times. CDR3 DNA: TGTGCCAGCAGCGGACAGGGGGCAGCAACTAATGAAAAACTGTTTTTT. It specifies CASSGQGAATNEKLFF. The chain uses TRBV5-6 and TRBJ1-4; 11 bases fit TRBD1. J lost 0 bases, V lost 4 bases, and 2 bases had no gene match. Looked up from germline, CDR1 is SGHDT and CDR2 is YYEEEE. This CDR3 is built from 16 residues.

The rearrangement joins TRBV2 to TRBJ1-5; D is undetermined. The V end lost 3 bases, the J end lost 1 base, and 10 bases lay between the germline ends. Germline CDR1 and CDR2: SNHLY and FYNNEI. The CDR3 covers 15 residues. This CDR3 reads CASSDGQTSNQPQHF. The CDR3 coding sequence is TGTGCCAGCAGTGACGGGCAAACAAGCAATCAGCCCCAGCATTTT.

The chain is built from TRBV2 and TRBJ1-1; 12 bases map to TRBD1. The CDR3 is made up of 16 amino acids. The germline V gene encodes CDR1 SNHLY and CDR2 FYNNEI. Trimming cost V 6 bases and J 3 bases; bases outside gene matches: 8. The chain's CDR3 is CASRGQGAFGHTEAFF. CDR3 nucleotides: TGTGCCAGCAGGGGACAGGGGGCTTTCGGTCACACTGAAGCTTTCTTT.

The chain has TRBV11-2 and TRBJ1-2; D call uncertain. Between the trimmed V and J ends, which lost 5 bases and 2 bases, there was a span of 21 bases. The CDR3 is made up of 17 amino acids. In germline, CDR1 is SGHAT, CDR2 FQNNGV. CDR3 nucleotides: TGTGCCAGCAGCGGGTACAGTGGGCCTAGCGGGAACTATGGCTACACCTTC. It codes for CASSGYSGPSGNYGYTF.

CDR3 region: CASSPNRDRGSEAFF. Written as DNA, the CDR3 is TGCGCCAGCAGTCCGAACCGGGACAGGGGCTCTGAAGCTTTCTTT. The rearrangement joins TRBV5-1 to TRBJ1-1; TRBD1 agrees at 10 bases. V lost 5 bases and J lost 6; bases outside the gene matches: 10. Germline-derived CDR1 and CDR2 are SGHRS and YFSETQ. There are 15 residues in the CDR3.

The rearrangement links TRBV3-1 to TRBJ2-5; 7 bases align to TRBD2. The CDR3 consists of 15 residues. The V gene end was trimmed by 0 bases and the J gene end by 7 bases; junction bases not matched to a gene: 8. The germline V gene has CDR1 LGHDT and CDR2 YNNKEL (reference sequence). The CDR3 DNA sequence: TGTGCCAGCAGCCAAGACCCTGGACTAGACGGGACCCAGTACTTC. It yields the protein CASSQDPGLDGTQYF.

This rearrangement joins TRBV7-6 to TRBJ2-5; TRBD2 agrees at 9 bases. The CDR3 contains 16 residues. J was trimmed by 4 bases and V by 1 base; bases with no gene match: 7. Germline V gene lookup returns CDR1 SGHVS and CDR2 FNYEAQ. In DNA, the CDR3 is TGTGCCAGCAGCTTAGATGGGCTAGCGGGGCGAGAGACCCAGTACTTC. As protein: CASSLDGLAGRETQYF.

The CDR3 DNA is TGTGCCAGCAGCTTGGGGCTAGCGGGAGGATGGGATACGCAGTATTTT. Amino acids: CASSLGLAGGWDTQYF. V usage is TRBV5-5 and J usage is TRBJ2-3; 11 nucleotides line up with TRBD2. Germline V gene lookup returns CDR1 SGHKS and CDR2 YYEKEE (reference sequence). The CDR3 is 16 amino acids. The V segment lost 0 bases and the J segment 6 bases; nucleotides outside the gene matches: 6.

V and J are TRBV7-6 and TRBJ1-1; TRBD1 might be the D (5 bases). Germline lookup yields CDR1 SGHVS and CDR2 FNYEAQ. Trimming cost V 5 bases and J 4 bases, with 17 bases left between them. This CDR3 spans 15 amino acids. The CDR3 nucleotides read TGTGCCAGCAGCCCCGGTGTTGGACAAGGCACTGAAGCTTTCTTT. Its translation is CASSPGVGQGTEAFF.